A selection of T cell receptor beta chains follows, all from one sample in a study of T cells in Graves' hyperthyroidism and ophthalmopathy. TCRdb fed the multiplex PCR reads into MiXCR, producing one record per CDR3 protein. Of hundreds of thousands of distinct CDR3 sequences in the sample, about 20% were seen once. Sequencing was performed on blood. The origin of the receptors is a man aged 30-40 years with Graves' ophthalmopathy. The CDR3 runs from the conserved cysteine through the conserved F or W. A D gene is named only where the DNA matches it firmly. Clone size is not always given. Where it is, it says once, few, many or a class for expanded clones.

CDR3 DNA | CDR3 protein | J gene | clone size | D gene | V gene
TGTGCCAGTCAGGGACAGTTAAACACCGGGGAGCTGTTTTTT | CASQGQLNTGELFF | TRBJ2-2 | few | TRBD1 | TRBV6-1
TGTGCCAGCAGCCGTCTAGCGGGAGTTAATGAGCAGTTCTTC | CASSRLAGVNEQFF | TRBJ2-1 | many | TRBD2 | TRBV14
TGTGCCAGCAGTGAACCTAGGGGACAGGGGGAATTGAGAAATCAGCCCCAGCATTTT | CASSEPRGQGELRNQPQHF | TRBJ1-5 | - | TRBD1 | TRBV6-1
TGTGCCACCAGTGATGTTAGCGGGAGGAGCACAGATACGCAGTATTTT | CATSDVSGRSTDTQYF | TRBJ2-3 | many | TRBD2 | TRBV24-1
TGTGCCAGCAGCCAATTCAGACAGGGACGGACTTACGAGCAGTACTTC | CASSQFRQGRTYEQYF | TRBJ2-7 | few | TRBD1 | TRBV14
TGTGCCACCAGCAGAGATGGGGCCCCCACAGATACGCAGTATTTT | CATSRDGAPTDTQYF | TRBJ2-3 | few | - | TRBV15
TGCGCCAGCAGCCTCGGGAAGTTAAAGAGCTCCTACAATGAGCAGTTCTTC | CASSLGKLKSSYNEQFF | TRBJ2-1 | - | - | TRBV4-1
TGCGCCAGCAGCCCTGACAGGGAAGGCTATGGCTACACCTTC | CASSPDREGYGYTF | TRBJ1-2 | few | TRBD1 | TRBV4-1
TGTGCCAGCAGTTTACCGACAGGGGAAAATCAGCCCCAGCATTTT | CASSLPTGENQPQHF | TRBJ1-5 | few | TRBD1 | TRBV28
TGCGCCAGCAGCTGGGGGCAGGACACTGAAGCTTTCTTT | CASSWGQDTEAFF | TRBJ1-1 | - | - | TRBV5-1
TGTGCCATTCGGGGACACCATTCCAGGGAGCAGTTCTTC | CAIRGHHSREQFF | TRBJ2-1 | few | - | TRBV12-3/TRBV12-4
TGTGCCAGCAGTGGCCACGGACAGGGGGCGCATGGCTACACCTTC | CASSGHGQGAHGYTF | TRBJ1-2 | many | TRBD1 | TRBV6-1
TGTGCCATCCTCAGGGACCTGAACACTGAAGCTTTCTTT | CAILRDLNTEAFF | TRBJ1-1 | few | - | TRBV28
TGTGCCAGCAGTTCACACTTGAACGAGCAGTACTTC | CASSSHLNEQYF | TRBJ2-7 | few | - | TRBV6-5
TGCAGCGTTGGAGGGGGTGTTGGGGGAATCTCCTACAATGAGCAGTTCTTC | CSVGGGVGGISYNEQFF | TRBJ2-1 | few | - | TRBV29-1
TGTGCCAGTAGCCGGGACAGGGGGGACGAGCAGTACTTC | CASSRDRGDEQYF | TRBJ2-7 | - | TRBD1 | TRBV19
TGTGCCAGCGCATACGTCGCAGGCTACGAGCAGTACTTC | CASAYVAGYEQYF | TRBJ2-7 | - | - | TRBV27
TGTGCCAGCAGCCAAGATCTACTAGCGGGAGGGTACAATGAGCAGTTCTTC | CASSQDLLAGGYNEQFF | TRBJ2-1 | few | TRBD2 | TRBV4-2
TGTGCCAGCAGTGCGGGCCGGGACAGGGAGTTCTACGAGCAGTACTTC | CASSAGRDREFYEQYF | TRBJ2-7 | - | TRBD1 | TRBV6-1
TGTGCCAGCAGTGAAGCAGTGAACAATCAGCCCCAGCATTTT | CASSEAVNNQPQHF | TRBJ1-5 | many | - | TRBV2
TGTGCCAGCAGCGGACCCCCCCTAGCGGGAGTAAACGAGCAGTACTTC | CASSGPPLAGVNEQYF | TRBJ2-7 | - | TRBD2 | TRBV7-9
TGTGCCAGCAGTTCTCGACTCAGCTTTGGACAGGGGAACACTGAAGCTTTCTTT | CASSSRLSFGQGNTEAFF | TRBJ1-1 | many | TRBD1 | TRBV28
TGTGCCAGCAGCCGCGCCGGGCCAGTCTCGCACGAGCAGTACTTC | CASSRAGPVSHEQYF | TRBJ2-7 | - | - | TRBV7-2